Included here is one TCR beta chain sequence, with context. Its antigen remains unknown. Sequencing was performed with immunoSEQ multiplex PCR; in TCRdb, only in-frame clones are kept and a portion is missing. This table holds about 130,000 clones, 65% to 90% found once. Germline assignment: CDR1 LNHDA and CDR2 SQIVND (reference sequence). The CDR3 totals 13 residues. V was pared by 2 bases and J by 7 bases, with 4 bases of the junction left unmatched. The data originate from a study of identifying expanded T cells in peripheral blood. The study, taken as a whole, reports: Clone count variance between two-week samples rose with total template count.

The source material was blood. This chain joins TRBV19 and TRBJ1-1; 7 nucleotides line up with TRBD1. This TCR was recovered from a person aged 18 to 70 in good health. CDR3 protein: CASSIRGQLEAFF. CDR3 in DNA: TGTGCCAGTAGTATACGGGGACAGCTTGAAGCTTTCTTT.